This T cell receptor (beta chain) was recorded in a study of T cell responses to AZD1222 COVID-19 vaccine. Findings and caveats of the study: Only after the peak T cell response were repertoires sampled.

About this clone itself: Its antigen remains unidentified.

Produced via immunoSEQ multiplex PCR; TCRdb's table is partial and in-frame only. The sample carries approximately 150,000 clones, roughly 88% recorded once. This TCR derives from an adult who received the MenACWY meningococcal vaccine as a control. Sequencing was performed on peripheral blood, taken 28 days after the second dose of the MenACWY control vaccine.

CDR3 sequence (DNA): TGTGCCAGCAGCTCCCTGACAGGTACCTACGAGCAGTACTTC. Protein sequence: CASSSLTGTYEQYF. This sequence joins TRBV7-3 and TRBJ2-7, with a tentative D call TRBD1 (6 bases). CDR1 is SGHTA, CDR2 FQGTGA, per germline. V was cut by 4 bases and J by 2 bases, with 12 bases left in between. The CDR3 runs to 14 residues.